Listed below are T cell receptor beta chains from one sample, sequenced in a study of neurological immune-mediated disorders. TCRdb analysed the 5' RACE reads with MiXCR anew, one entry per CDR3 protein. The table has 64,000 or so distinct CDR3 sequences, about 10% seen once. Input material: PBMCs. The source is a man in his thirties or forties in good health. Each CDR3 is given with its conserved first and last residue. A D gene is named only where the DNA matches it firmly. Only some rows state a clone size, as once, few, many or a class for expanded clones.

D gene	clone size	J gene	V gene	CDR3 DNA	CDR3 protein
TRBD1	many	TRBJ2-3	TRBV6-1	TGTGCCAGCAGTGAAGCGGGGACAGGGGGCACAGATACGCAGTATTTT	CASSEAGTGGTDTQYF
NA	many	TRBJ2-5	TRBV12-3/TRBV12-4	TGTGCCAGCAGTTTAACGGGAGAGGTGGAGACCCAGTACTTC	CASSLTGEVETQYF
NA	many	TRBJ2-5	TRBV11-1	TGTGCCAGCAGCCCAGAAGTAGTCGAAGAGACCCAGTACTTC	CASSPEVVEETQYF
TRBD1	many	TRBJ2-3	TRBV11-2	TGTGCCAGCAGCCCGCTGGGACAGGGGGCTACAGATACGCAGTATTTT	CASSPLGQGATDTQYF
NA	NA	TRBJ2-2	TRBV3-1	TGTGCCAGCAGCCTCGGACAAACGGGGACCGGGGAGCCGTTTTTT	CASSLGQTGTGEPFF
TRBD2	many	TRBJ2-5	TRBV6-5	TGTGCCAGCAAACGACTAGCGCAACAAGAGACCCAGTACTTC	CASKRLAQQETQYF
NA	many	TRBJ1-1	TRBV5-1	TGCGCCAGCAGCTTGGCCGGTTCCGGGGGGCGAGTCAACGCTGAAGCTTTCTTT	CASSLAGSGGRVNAEAFF
TRBD2	many	TRBJ2-7	TRBV4-2	TGTGCCAGCAGCCAAGAGGCGGGGGGCGCAACCTACGAGCAGTACTTC	CASSQEAGGATYEQYF
NA	many	TRBJ2-7	TRBV20-1	TGCAGTGCTAGAGGAGGGGGAGACTCCTACGAGCAGTACTTC	CSARGGGDSYEQYF
TRBD1	many	TRBJ2-6	TRBV29-1	TGCAGCGTTATGGGACAGGTCCTGAACTCTGGGGCCAACGTCCTGACTTTC	CSVMGQVLNSGANVLTF
TRBD1	many	TRBJ1-5	TRBV7-9	TGTGCCAGCAGCTTAGGTGGGACAGGGGGTTCAGATCAGCCCCAGCATTTT	CASSLGGTGGSDQPQHF
TRBD1	many	TRBJ2-5	TRBV5-1	TGCGCCAGCAGCTCCGGGACAGGGGGCAACCAAGAGACCCAGTACTTC	CASSSGTGGNQETQYF
NA	many	TRBJ1-2	TRBV10-3	TGTGCCATCAGTGAGGCTCATGGATCCGTGGGTGGCTACACCTTC	CAISEAHGSVGGYTF
NA	many	TRBJ2-2	TRBV5-1	TGCGCCAGCAGCTTGGAGGGGGGGCCGAACACCGGGGAGCTGTTTTTT	CASSLEGGPNTGELFF
TRBD1	many	TRBJ1-2	TRBV7-9	TGTGCCAGCAGCTTAGACAGGGGTGGCTATGGCTACACCTTC	CASSLDRGGYGYTF
NA	many	TRBJ2-3	TRBV27	TGTGCCAGCAGTCAGCGGGTAGCGGACGGGGCAGATACGCAGTATTTT	CASSQRVADGADTQYF
TRBD1	NA	TRBJ2-2	TRBV6-5	TGTGCCAGCAGGAGGGACAGCGGCACCGGGGAGATGTTTTTT	CASRRDSGTGEMFF
TRBD1	many	TRBJ2-3	TRBV7-9	TGTGCCAGCAGCTCCAAGGTGGGACAGGGCACAGATACGCAGTATTTT	CASSSKVGQGTDTQYF
NA	many	TRBJ2-7	TRBV3-1	TGTGCCAGCAGCCAAGAAGGCGCAGGGACGTTCCGACACGAGCAGTACTTC	CASSQEGAGTFRHEQYF
NA	many	TRBJ2-2	TRBV10-1	TGCGCCAGCACCGAGGGGGGGGCCAGCACCGGGGAGCTGTTTTTT	CASTEGGASTGELFF
TRBD1	many	TRBJ2-1	TRBV28	TGTGCCAGCAGTGCTACAGGGGGAAGGTTTGGTGAGCAGTTCTTC	CASSATGGRFGEQFF
TRBD2	NA	TRBJ2-7	TRBV28	TGTGCCAGCAGCCCTAGGGTCATCAGGGGGCCTAGCGGGAGTCGGTACGAGCAGTACTTC	CASSPRVIRGPSGSRYEQYF
NA	many	TRBJ1-1	TRBV29-1	TGCAGCGTTGAGGAGGGGACGAACACTGAAGCTTTCTTT	CSVEEGTNTEAFF
NA	many	TRBJ2-7	TRBV5-5	TGTGCCAGCAGCCGCTCGGACGGGGGTGGGCACTTC	CASSRSDGGGHF
TRBD1	many	TRBJ1-5	TRBV7-2	TGTGCCAGCAGCAACCGGGACAGGGGGCAGCCCCAGCATTTT	CASSNRDRGQPQHF
NA	many	TRBJ2-3	TRBV3-1	TGTGCCAGCAGCCAAACCGGGACGGATACGCAGTATTTT	CASSQTGTDTQYF
NA	many	TRBJ2-7	TRBV5-8	TGTGCCAGCAGCTTCACAGGAAAGCAGTACTTC	CASSFTGKQYF
TRBD2	many	TRBJ2-1	TRBV2	TGTGCCAGCAGTGAAGCCGGGGGGGCCACCTACGGGGAGCAGTTCTTC	CASSEAGGATYGEQFF
NA	many	TRBJ1-1	TRBV5-1	TGCGCCAGCAGCTGGGTAGAGAACACTGAAGCTTTCTTT	CASSWVENTEAFF
NA	NA	TRBJ2-1	TRBV12-3/TRBV12-4	TGTGCCAGCAGTCCTTTGGGGCCGTTGGGCAGCTCCTACAATGAGCAGTTCTTC	CASSPLGPLGSSYNEQFF